These T cell receptor beta chains were read from a single sample in a study of blood T cell repertoires in COVID-19. Here immunoSEQ multiplex PCR was the method, and the copy in TCRdb shows in-frame clones only, minus some. The sample includes around 100,000 clones, roughly 80% of them seen just once. Sequencing input: peripheral blood. The receptors stem from a woman aged 70-85 years with acute or convalescent COVID-19. CDR3s include the opening cysteine and the closing phenylalanine or tryptophan. Each record gives: V gene, J gene, clone size, D gene, CDR3 protein, CDR3 DNA. The D gene is left open where the match is weak. Clone size is not always given. Where it is, it says once, few, many or a class for expanded clones.

TRBV6-5,TRBJ1-2,NA,NA,CASTRTPENYGYTF,TGTGCCAGCACTAGGACACCGGAAAACTATGGCTACACCTTC
TRBV20-1,TRBJ1-5,NA,TRBD1,CSASLWDRGQNQPQHF,TGCAGTGCTAGTCTTTGGGACAGGGGGCAGAATCAGCCCCAGCATTTT
TRBV6-5,TRBJ1-1,NA,NA,CASTSGSVNTEAFF,TGTGCCAGCACCTCAGGGTCGGTGAACACTGAAGCTTTCTTT
TRBV9,TRBJ1-1,NA,NA,CASRSFGENTEAFF,TGTGCCAGCAGGTCCTTCGGGGAGAACACTGAAGCTTTCTTT
TRBV14,TRBJ1-3,NA,NA,CASSQQVGGNTIYF,TGTGCCAGCAGCCAACAGGTCGGTGGAAACACCATATATTTT
TRBV11-2,TRBJ2-7,NA,NA,CASSHMRYYEQYF,TGTGCCAGCAGCCACATGAGGTATTACGAGCAGTACTTC
TRBV29-1,TRBJ1-3,NA,TRBD1,CSVTTGGYENTIYF,TGCAGCGTCACAACAGGGGGCTATGAAAACACCATATATTTT
TRBV6-5,TRBJ1-5,NA,TRBD1,CASSPRQGNQPQHF,TGTGCCAGCAGTCCTCGACAGGGGAATCAGCCCCAGCATTTT
TRBV27,TRBJ2-4,NA,TRBD1,CASSLRPGQGAKNIQYF,TGTGCCAGCAGTCTAAGACCGGGACAGGGGGCGAAGAACATTCAGTACTTC
TRBV19,TRBJ1-5,once,NA,CASKRGNSNQPQHF,TGTGCCAGTAAGCGCGGTAATAGCAATCAGCCCCAGCATTTT
TRBV7-2,TRBJ2-2,NA,TRBD2,CASSSGGINTGELFF,TGTGCCAGCAGCTCGGGGGGGATTAACACCGGGGAGCTGTTTTTT
TRBV7-2,TRBJ2-5,NA,TRBD2,CASSSGGAVETQYF,TGTGCCAGCAGCAGCGGGGGGGCGGTAGAGACCCAGTACTTC
TRBV10-3,TRBJ1-1,NA,NA,CAISEVGGTEAFF,TGTGCCATCAGTGAGGTCGGGGGGACTGAAGCTTTCTTT
TRBV19,TRBJ1-1,NA,NA,CASSRVRVEGSTEAFF,TGTGCCAGTAGTAGGGTGAGGGTAGAGGGTAGCACTGAAGCTTTCTTT
TRBV7-2,TRBJ1-3,NA,TRBD1,CASSMVQGTMGNTIYF,TGTGCCAGCAGCATGGTACAGGGGACGATGGGAAACACCATATATTTT
TRBV24-1,TRBJ1-2,NA,NA,CATSRTGNYGYTF,TGTGCCACCAGCCGAACAGGGAACTATGGCTACACCTTC
TRBV11-3,TRBJ2-1,NA,TRBD2,CASSSGLAGNEQFF,TGTGCCAGCAGCTCCGGACTAGCGGGCAATGAGCAGTTCTTC
TRBV7-3,TRBJ2-1,NA,TRBD1,CASSTPQGSNEQFF,TGTGCCAGCAGCACCCCACAGGGGTCTAATGAGCAGTTCTTC
TRBV5-5,TRBJ2-5,NA,TRBD1,CASSFRDRGFGETQYF,TGTGCCAGCAGCTTCCGGGACAGGGGTTTTGGAGAGACCCAGTACTTC
TRBV7-2,TRBJ1-5,NA,NA,CASSLEPGTNQPQHF,TGTGCCAGCAGCTTAGAACCGGGGACAAATCAGCCCCAGCATTTT
TRBV7-9,TRBJ2-5,once,TRBD1,CASTVGQQETQYF,TGTGCCAGCACAGTGGGACAGCAAGAGACCCAGTACTTC
TRBV7-9,TRBJ1-6,NA,NA,CASSLIDRNLHF,TGTGCCAGCAGCTTGATCGACAGGAACCTCCACTTT
TRBV6-6,TRBJ1-5,NA,TRBD1,CASSRDSNNQPQHF,TGTGCCAGCAGTCGGGACAGCAACAATCAGCCCCAGCATTTT
TRBV5-1,TRBJ2-1,NA,NA,CASSLGGGSAAYNEQFF,TGCGCCAGCAGCTTGGGAGGAGGGTCAGCAGCCTACAATGAGCAGTTCTTC
TRBV30,TRBJ2-6,NA,TRBD1,CVTGGDLSGANVLTF,TGTGTTACAGGGGGTGATCTCTCTGGGGCCAACGTCCTGACTTTC
TRBV7-3,TRBJ1-1,NA,NA,CASSSDSNTEAFF,TGTGCCAGCAGCTCGGACAGTAACACTGAAGCTTTCTTT
TRBV10-3,TRBJ1-1,NA,NA,CAISEGSTEAFF,TGTGCCATCAGTGAGGGGAGCACTGAAGCTTTCTTT
TRBV20-1,TRBJ2-5,few,NA,CSASPRGAHQETQYF,TGCAGTGCGAGTCCACGGGGGGCTCACCAAGAGACCCAGTACTTC
TRBV18,TRBJ1-5,few,NA,CASSAAFSNQPQHF,TGTGCCAGCTCAGCGGCATTTAGCAATCAGCCCCAGCATTTT
TRBV10-2,TRBJ2-5,NA,NA,CASSESRRGHDQETQYF,TGCGCCAGCAGTGAGTCCCGCAGGGGCCATGACCAAGAGACCCAGTACTTC
TRBV6-5,TRBJ1-2,NA,NA,CAISGNPNYGYTF,TGTGCCATCTCGGGGAACCCAAACTATGGCTACACCTTC
TRBV5-1,TRBJ1-2,NA,NA,CASSQDEAGSGYTF,TGCGCCAGCAGCCAAGATGAAGCAGGGTCTGGCTACACCTTC
TRBV11-2,TRBJ2-1,NA,NA,CASSSGTSYNEQFF,TGTGCCAGCAGCTCCGGGACTTCCTACAATGAGCAGTTCTTC
TRBV28,TRBJ1-2,NA,NA,CASSPGDNYGYTF,TGTGCCAGCAGTCCAGGGGATAACTATGGCTACACCTTC
TRBV6-6,TRBJ1-1,NA,NA,CASRGTLNTEAFF,TGTGCCAGCAGAGGGACACTTAACACTGAAGCTTTCTTT
TRBV5-6,TRBJ2-5,NA,NA,CASSFGIQETQYF,TGTGCCAGCAGCTTCGGTATCCAAGAGACCCAGTACTTC
TRBV7-9,TRBJ2-2,NA,NA,CASSLGGNTGELFF,TGTGCCAGCAGCTTAGGAGGTAACACCGGGGAGCTGTTTTTT
TRBV11-2,TRBJ2-3,NA,NA,CASSLEGGVLGDTQYF,TGTGCCAGCAGCTTAGAGGGCGGGGTCCTGGGAGATACGCAGTATTTT
TRBV7-9,TRBJ2-3,NA,TRBD2,CASSGRLAETTDTQYF,TGTGCCAGCAGCGGCCGACTAGCGGAGACGACAGATACGCAGTATTTT
TRBV6-1,TRBJ2-1,once,TRBD2,CASSGSPGLAGGTYNEQFF,TGTGCCAGCAGTGGTTCTCCGGGACTAGCGGGGGGAACCTACAATGAGCAGTTCTTC
TRBV19,TRBJ1-5,many,NA,CASFPAGDNQPQHF,TGTGCCAGTTTCCCAGCGGGGGATAATCAGCCCCAGCATTTT
TRBV5-1,TRBJ2-1,NA,TRBD2,CASSLVVAGPYNEQFF,TGCGCCAGCAGCTTGGTAGTAGCGGGACCCTACAATGAGCAGTTCTTC
TRBV6-2/TRBV6-3,TRBJ2-1,few,NA,CASSYLFNEQFF,TGTGCCAGCAGTTACCTCTTCAATGAGCAGTTCTTC
TRBV11-3,TRBJ2-1,NA,TRBD2,CASSSGIYYNEQFF,TGTGCCAGCAGCAGCGGGATATACTACAATGAGCAGTTCTTC
TRBV3-1/TRBV3-2,TRBJ2-1,NA,TRBD2,CASRGLAGSSYNEQFF,TGTGCCAGCCGAGGACTAGCGGGGAGCTCCTACAATGAGCAGTTCTTC
TRBV2,TRBJ2-2,NA,NA,CASSRQTPTNTGELFF,TGTGCCAGCAGCCGACAGACACCGACGAACACCGGGGAGCTGTTTTTT
TRBV11-2,TRBJ1-1,NA,NA,CASSPNGVPNTEAFF,TGTGCCAGCAGCCCGAACGGGGTACCGAACACTGAAGCTTTCTTT
TRBV10-3,TRBJ2-1,NA,TRBD1,CAAQTGVNEQFF,TGTGCCGCGCAGACAGGGGTCAATGAGCAGTTCTTC
TRBV9,TRBJ2-2,NA,NA,CASRQTANTGELFF,TGTGCCAGCAGACAGACAGCGAACACCGGGGAGCTGTTTTTT
TRBV6-6,TRBJ1-4,NA,NA,CASSLALNEKLFF,TGTGCCAGCAGTCTGGCCCTTAATGAAAAACTGTTTTTT